These 24 T cell receptor beta chains came from one sample sequenced in a study of regulatory dendritic cells for organ transplantation. The antigens for these receptors are not known. Only in-frame clones appear in the TCRdb table, and some are missing; sequencing was by immunoSEQ multiplex PCR. The sample lists about 17,000 clones; 65% to 80% were seen once. Allogeneic regulatory or mature dendritic cells were co-cultured for four to six days with CFSE-labeled sorted T cells at 1:10. Sequencing used memory CD4+ T cells from blood cultured with regulatory dendritic cells. The sample's subset: CD45RO+ memory T cells. The receptor source for this set is a human donor in good health.

This sequence joins TRBV18 and TRBJ2-1; 11 nucleotides agree with TRBD2. V gave up 6 bases and J gave up 2 bases; unmatched junction bases: 6. The CDR3 consists of 16 residues. Germline CDR1 and CDR2: KGHSH and LQKENI. The CDR3 nucleotides are TGTGCCAGCTCGCAGCTTAGCGGGAGGGCCTACAATGAGCAGTTCTTC. It specifies CASSQLSGRAYNEQFF.

This chain links TRBV7-3 with TRBJ1-1; maybe TRBD1 (5 bases). CDR1 is SGHTA, CDR2 FQGTGA, per germline. Between the trimmed V and J ends, which lost 5 bases and 6 bases, there was a span of 16 bases. CDR3 length equals 14 residues. The CDR3 coding sequence is TGTGCCAGCAGCCCCTCCGACAGACTCGCTGAAGCTTTCTTT. Protein sequence: CASSPSDRLAEAFF.

This clone was seen a single time. The V gene is TRBV28, the J gene TRBJ2-7, with a weak D call TRBD2 (5 bases). The V end was cut by 1 base, the J end by 2 bases, with 9 bases between. Germline lookup yields CDR1 MDHEN and CDR2 SYDVKM. CDR3 length: 14 amino acids. The CDR3 nucleotides read TGTGCCAGCAGTTTATCCGGCGGGCCCTACGAGCAGTACTTC. Its translation: CASSLSGGPYEQYF.

Only a few counts were recorded for this clone. The gene calls are TRBV27 and TRBJ1-5, with a weak D call TRBD1 (6 bases). There are 14 residues in the CDR3. The germline CDR1 and CDR2 sequences are MNHEY and SMNVEV (reference sequence). The ends were cut back, 1 base at V and 7 bases at J, with 11 bases in the middle. The chain's CDR3 is CASSLFRGDQPQHF. CDR3 bases: TGTGCCAGCAGTTTATTCAGGGGCGACCAGCCCCAGCATTTT.

This sequence joins TRBV4-1 and TRBJ2-1, with 7 bases matching TRBD2. With 0 bases clipped from V and 2 bases from J, the junction kept 13 bases outside the gene matches. CDR3 length: 19 residues. Germline V lookup: CDR1 MGHRA, CDR2 YSYEKL. The CDR3 loop is CASSQDGGDPGAAYNEQFF. The CDR3 DNA reads as TGCGCCAGCAGCCAAGATGGGGGGGACCCGGGAGCTGCCTACAATGAGCAGTTCTTC.

The chain carries TRBV30 and TRBJ1-1; no definite D call. There are 13 residues in the CDR3. The germline V gene encodes CDR1 GTSNPN and CDR2 SVGIG (reference sequence). V was shortened by 2 bases and J by 1 base, with 8 bases between the two germline ends. This chain's CDR3 is CAWSRHTNTEAFF. In DNA form, the CDR3 reads TGTGCCTGGAGTCGGCACACGAACACTGAAGCTTTCTTT.

The rearrangement uses TRBV7-6 and TRBJ1-3; D ambiguous. Germline loops: CDR1 SGHVS, CDR2 FNYEAQ. The CDR3 is 15 amino acids. V was trimmed by 0 bases and J by 2 bases, leaving 8 bases between them. The CDR3 DNA reads as TGTGCCAGCAGCTTAGCGGGCGGGGCTGGAAACACCATATATTTT. Its protein product is CASSLAGGAGNTIYF.

The rearrangement joins TRBV28 to TRBJ2-7; 8 nucleotides line up with TRBD2. Germline assignment: CDR1 MDHEN and CDR2 SYDVKM. The CDR3 has 12 amino acids. With 7 bases clipped from V and 7 bases from J, the junction kept 6 bases outside the gene matches. CDR3 in DNA: TGTGCCAGCAATGCGGGGGGCCGGGAGCAGTACTTC. Its protein product is CASNAGGREQYF.

The chain recombines TRBV6-6 with TRBJ2-7; D ambiguous. The germline V gene encodes CDR1 MNHNY and CDR2 SVGAGI (reference sequence). The CDR3 is made up of 13 amino acids. The ends were cut back, 5 bases at V and 2 bases at J, with 10 bases in the middle. CDR3 amino acids: CASSPYKAYEQYF. The DNA of the CDR3 is TGTGCCAGCAGTCCGTACAAGGCCTACGAGCAGTACTTC.

This sequence joins TRBV15 and TRBJ1-1; D is unresolved. V shed 0 bases and J shed 6 bases, with 5 bases lying between them. This CDR3 region has 12 residues. Germline-derived CDR1 and CDR2 are LNHNV and YYDKDF (reference sequence). The CDR3 nucleotides are TGTGCCACCAGCAGAGATAACGCTGAAGCTTTCTTT. Translation: CATSRDNAEAFF.

The J gene is TRBJ1-2, the V gene TRBV7-2; possibly TRBD1 for D (6 bases). Germline assignment: CDR1 SGHTA and CDR2 FQGNSA. Trimming stripped 2 bases from V and 4 bases from J, with 11 bases between. CDR3 length equals 14 residues. The CDR3 bases are TGTGCCAGCAGCTTAAACGGGGGCGGCTATGGCTACACCTTC. Protein product: CASSLNGGGYGYTF.

The chain couples TRBV21-1 to TRBJ1-4. TRBV21-1 is a pseudogene. The CDR3 runs 13 residues. CDR3 bases: TGTGCCAGCAGCGCCTCCTTGTGTGAAAAACTGTTTTTT. Translated, it gives CASSASLCEKLFF.

This clone has only one observation. The chain joins TRBV30 to TRBJ1-2; 7 nucleotides align to TRBD1. Germline CDR1 and CDR2: GTSNPN and SVGIG (reference sequence). This CDR3 comprises 15 residues. Unmatched junction bases numbered 12, after V lost 3 bases and J lost 5 bases. CDR3 nucleotides: TGTGCCTGGAGGGCCAGGGGGGGTAGTGCGTATGGCTACACCTTC. It translates to CAWRARGGSAYGYTF.

The chain links TRBV29-1 to TRBJ1-1; no reliable D call. The CDR3 extends over 11 amino acids. V lost 6 bases, J lost 4 bases, and 9 bases lay in between. In germline, CDR1 is SQVTM, CDR2 ANQGSEA. CDR3 in amino acids: CSVEVRTEAFF. DNA for the CDR3: TGCAGCGTCGAGGTACGCACTGAAGCTTTCTTT.

The rearrangement links TRBV7-2 to TRBJ1-6; D is possibly TRBD1 (6 bases). Per the germline V gene, CDR1 is SGHTA and CDR2 is FQGNSA. Trimming took 2 bases from V and 8 from J, leaving 13 bases between them. The CDR3 has 15 amino acids. The CDR3 bases are TGTGCCAGCAGCTTAATACCAGGGGATGATTCACCCCTCCACTTT. It encodes CASSLIPGDDSPLHF.

The chain uses TRBV7-2 and TRBJ2-1; 9 bases align to TRBD1. In germline, CDR1 is SGHTA, CDR2 FQGNSA. The CDR3 contains 14 residues. The trim removed 2 bases at V and 8 bases at J, leaving 4 bases unmatched. The CDR3 sequence: CASSLTGGTDEQFF. The CDR3 nucleotides are TGTGCCAGCAGCTTAACAGGGGGCACCGATGAGCAGTTCTTC.

This clone appeared once. The V call is TRBV6-6, the J call TRBJ2-5; 9 bases map to TRBD1. CDR1 and CDR2 from the germline V gene are MNHNY and SVGAGI (reference sequence). J was trimmed by 3 bases and V by 5 bases; bases with no gene match: 7. The CDR3 covers 15 residues. CDR3 bases: TGTGCCAGCAGTAGCACCGGGACAGGGAAAGAGACCCAGTACTTC. This sequence encodes CASSSTGTGKETQYF.

V and J are TRBV28 and TRBJ1-2, with D uncertain. The CDR3 has 14 residues. V lost 3 bases and J 4 bases, leaving 12 bases between the germline ends. Germline CDR1 reads MDHEN; CDR2 reads SYDVKM. This CDR3 reads CASSFSEGSYGYTF. As DNA, the CDR3 is TGTGCCAGCAGTTTTTCGGAAGGAAGCTATGGCTACACCTTC.

This sequence joins TRBV5-6 and TRBJ2-2, with no clear D. CDR3 length equals 14 residues. Trimming stripped 9 bases from V and 3 bases from J, with 15 bases between. Germline assignment: CDR1 SGHDT and CDR2 YYEEEE. As DNA, the CDR3 is TGTGCCACCGCGTATGGGCGTTACACCGGGGAGCTGTTTTTT. As protein: CATAYGRYTGELFF.

The chain employs TRBV23-1 and TRBJ2-3, with D unresolved. TRBV23-1 is classed as an ORF, of uncertain function. The CDR3 runs to 11 residues. Deletions cut 2 bases from V and 9 bases from J, with 6 bases between. The CDR3 DNA follows: TGCGCCAGCAGTCAAGAGGAAACGCAGTATTTT. Its translation is CASSQEETQYF.

This clone has only one observation. V and J are TRBV6-1 and TRBJ2-2; D tentatively reads TRBD1 or TRBD2 (6 bases each). V lost 0 bases, J lost 1 base, and 9 bases lay in between. Germline V gene lookup returns CDR1 MNHNS and CDR2 SASEGT. The CDR3 covers 16 residues. Here the CDR3 reads CASSEAGGRNTGELFF. In nucleotides, the CDR3 is TGTGCCAGCAGTGAAGCGGGGGGCAGGAACACCGGGGAGCTGTTTTTT.

V is TRBV7-3 and J is TRBJ2-6, with 8 bases fitting TRBD2. The length of the CDR3 is 19 residues. Trimming cost V 5 bases and J 0 bases; bases outside gene matches: 12. Germline values: CDR1 SGHTA, CDR2 FQGTGA. The CDR3 DNA sequence: TGTGCCAGCAGCCTTCAAGGATTAGCGGGGCGCTCTGGGGCCAACGTCCTGACTTTC. It yields the protein CASSLQGLAGRSGANVLTF.

Here the CDR3 reads CASSLGGGQGWGYTF. As DNA, the CDR3 is TGTGCCAGCAGTTTGGGTGGAGGACAGGGGTGGGGCTACACCTTC. The J gene is TRBJ1-2, the V gene TRBV28, with TRBD1 matching over 9 bases. The CDR3 extends over 15 amino acids. CDR1 and CDR2 from the germline V gene are MDHEN and SYDVKM. J was trimmed by 8 bases and V by 3 bases; bases with no gene match: 10.

This chain connects TRBV9 to TRBJ1-1, with D hard to call. CDR1 and CDR2 (germline): SGDLS, YYNGEE. The CDR3 has 16 amino acids. Deletions cut 0 bases from V and 4 bases from J, with 16 bases between. The CDR3 here is CASSVDGLNSPTEAFF. The CDR3 DNA reads TGTGCCAGCAGCGTAGATGGACTTAACTCGCCCACTGAAGCTTTCTTT. The full variable domain, rest sourced from reference TRBV9 and TRBJ1-1, is DSGVTQTPKHLITATGQRVTLRCSPRSGDLSVYWYQQSLDQGLQFLIQYYNGEERAKGNILERFSAQQFPDLHSELNLSSLELGDSALYFCASSVDGLNSPTEAFFGQGTRLTVV.